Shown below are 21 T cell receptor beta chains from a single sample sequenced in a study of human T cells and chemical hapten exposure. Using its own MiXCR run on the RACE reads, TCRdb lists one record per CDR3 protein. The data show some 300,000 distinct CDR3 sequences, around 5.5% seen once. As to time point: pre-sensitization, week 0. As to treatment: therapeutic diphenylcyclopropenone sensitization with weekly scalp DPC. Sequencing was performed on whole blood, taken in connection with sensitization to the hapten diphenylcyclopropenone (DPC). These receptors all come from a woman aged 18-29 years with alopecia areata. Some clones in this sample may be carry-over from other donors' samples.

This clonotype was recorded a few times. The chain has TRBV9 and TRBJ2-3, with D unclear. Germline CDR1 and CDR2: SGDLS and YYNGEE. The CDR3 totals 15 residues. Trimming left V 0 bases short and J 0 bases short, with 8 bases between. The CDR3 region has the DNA TGTGCCAGCAGCGTAGATGGGGTAAGCACAGATACGCAGTATTTT. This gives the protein CASSVDGVSTDTQYF.

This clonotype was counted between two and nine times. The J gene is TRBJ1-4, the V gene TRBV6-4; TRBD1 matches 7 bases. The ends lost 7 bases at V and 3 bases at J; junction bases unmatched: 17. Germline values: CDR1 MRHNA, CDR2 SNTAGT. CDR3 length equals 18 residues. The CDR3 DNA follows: TGTGCCAGCACTGAAGACAGGGTGTTGATGGCGCCTAATGAAAAACTGTTTTTT. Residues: CASTEDRVLMAPNEKLFF.

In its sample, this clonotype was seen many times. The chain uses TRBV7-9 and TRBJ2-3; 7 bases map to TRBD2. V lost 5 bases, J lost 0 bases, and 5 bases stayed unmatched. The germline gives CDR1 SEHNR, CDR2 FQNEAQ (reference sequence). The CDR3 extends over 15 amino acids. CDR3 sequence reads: CASSPSGISTDTQYF. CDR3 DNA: TGTGCCAGCAGCCCTAGCGGAATTAGCACAGATACGCAGTATTTT.

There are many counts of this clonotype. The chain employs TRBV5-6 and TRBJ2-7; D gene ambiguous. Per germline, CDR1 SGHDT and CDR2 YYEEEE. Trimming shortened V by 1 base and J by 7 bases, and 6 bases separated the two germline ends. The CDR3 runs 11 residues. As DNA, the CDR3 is TGTGCCAGCAGCTTGCTCGGGGAGCAGTACTTC. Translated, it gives CASSLLGEQYF. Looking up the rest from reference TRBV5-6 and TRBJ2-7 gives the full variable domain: DAGVTQSPTHLIKTRGQQVTLRCSPKSGHDTVSWYQQALGQGPQFIFQYYEEEERQRGNFPDRFSGHQFPNYSSELNVNALLLGDSALYLCASSLLGEQYFGPGTRLTVT.

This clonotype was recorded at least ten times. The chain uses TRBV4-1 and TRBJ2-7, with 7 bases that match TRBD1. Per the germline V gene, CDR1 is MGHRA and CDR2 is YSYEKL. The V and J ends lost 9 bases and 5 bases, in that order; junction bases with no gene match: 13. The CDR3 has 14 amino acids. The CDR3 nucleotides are TGCGCCAGTTTGTGGACAGGTGAACGCAACGAGCAGTACTTC. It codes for CASLWTGERNEQYF.

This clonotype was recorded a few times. The CDR3 DNA reads TGTGCCAGCAGCCAGGCATGGGGACAGGGCGTGACAGATACGCAGTATTTT. The encoded protein is CASSQAWGQGVTDTQYF. The V and J genes are TRBV3-1 and TRBJ2-3; TRBD1 matches at 9 bases. J was trimmed by 3 bases and V by 3 bases; bases with no gene match: 10. This CDR3 is built from 17 residues. The germline gives CDR1 LGHDT, CDR2 YNNKEL (reference sequence).

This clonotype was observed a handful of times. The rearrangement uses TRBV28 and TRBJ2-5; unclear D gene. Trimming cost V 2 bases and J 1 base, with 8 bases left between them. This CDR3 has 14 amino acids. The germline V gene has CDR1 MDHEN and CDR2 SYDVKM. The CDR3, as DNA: TGTGCCAGCAGTTTAGGCCCCCCCCAAGAGACCCAGTACTTC. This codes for CASSLGPPQETQYF.

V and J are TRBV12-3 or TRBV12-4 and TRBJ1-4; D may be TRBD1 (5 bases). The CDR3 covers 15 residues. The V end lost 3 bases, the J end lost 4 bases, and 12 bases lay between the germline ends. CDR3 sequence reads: CASSFSGTVNEKLFF. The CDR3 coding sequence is TGTGCCAGCAGTTTTTCCGGGACTGTTAATGAAAAACTGTTTTTT.

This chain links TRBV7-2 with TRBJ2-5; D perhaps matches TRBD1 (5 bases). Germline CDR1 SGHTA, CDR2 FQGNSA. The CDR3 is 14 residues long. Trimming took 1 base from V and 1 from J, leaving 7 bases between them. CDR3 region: CASSLDRFQETQYF. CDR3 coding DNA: TGTGCCAGCAGCTTAGACAGGTTCCAAGAGACCCAGTACTTC.

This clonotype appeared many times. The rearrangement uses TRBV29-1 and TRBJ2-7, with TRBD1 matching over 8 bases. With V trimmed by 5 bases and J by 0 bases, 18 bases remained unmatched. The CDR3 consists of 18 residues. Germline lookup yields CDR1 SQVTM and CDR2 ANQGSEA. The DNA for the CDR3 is TGCAGCGTTACTACTTCGTCCTCGGACAGGGCGCTCTCCTACGAGCAGTACTTC. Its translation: CSVTTSSSDRALSYEQYF.

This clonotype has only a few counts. The CDR3 DNA sequence: TGTGCCAGCAGCTTAGGGTCCCTCGGGATTTCCGGGGGCACAGATACGCAGTATTTT. It is translated as CASSLGSLGISGGTDTQYF. The chain couples TRBV7-9 to TRBJ2-3, with D maybe TRBD2 (5 bases). Germline V gene data show CDR1 as SEHNR and CDR2 as FQNEAQ (reference sequence). V was pared by 1 base and J by 1 base, with 21 bases between. The CDR3 contains 19 residues. The whole variable domain, remainder taken from reference TRBV7-9 and TRBJ2-3, is DTGVSQNPRHKITKRGQNVTFRCDPISEHNRLYWYRQTLGQGPEFLTYFQNEAQLEKSRLLSDRFSAERPKGSFSTLEIQRTEQGDSAMYLCASSLGSLGISGGTDTQYFGPGTRLTVL.

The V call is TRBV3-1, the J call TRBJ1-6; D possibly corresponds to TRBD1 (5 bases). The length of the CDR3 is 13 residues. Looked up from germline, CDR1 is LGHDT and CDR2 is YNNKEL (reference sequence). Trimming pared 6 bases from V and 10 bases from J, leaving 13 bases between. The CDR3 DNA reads TGTGCCAGCAGTGCGGGGACGAGCTCACCCCTCCACTTT. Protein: CASSAGTSSPLHF.

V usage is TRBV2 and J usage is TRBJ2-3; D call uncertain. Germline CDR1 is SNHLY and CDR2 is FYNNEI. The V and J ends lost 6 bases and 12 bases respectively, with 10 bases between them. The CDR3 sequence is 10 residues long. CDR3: CASSGSHQYF. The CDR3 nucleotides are TGTGCCAGCAGCGGGTCGCACCAGTATTTT.

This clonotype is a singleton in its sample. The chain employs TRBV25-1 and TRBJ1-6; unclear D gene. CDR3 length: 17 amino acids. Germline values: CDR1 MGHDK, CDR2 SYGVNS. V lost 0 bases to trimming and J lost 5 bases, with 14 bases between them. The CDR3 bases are TGTGCCAGCAGTGAATATGGGAATGGGTTAGATAATTCACCCCTCCACTTT. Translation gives CASSEYGNGLDNSPLHF.

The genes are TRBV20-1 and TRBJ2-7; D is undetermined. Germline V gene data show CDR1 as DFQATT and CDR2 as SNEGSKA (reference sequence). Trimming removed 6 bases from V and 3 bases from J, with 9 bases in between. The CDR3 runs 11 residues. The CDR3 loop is CSAPDNYEQYF. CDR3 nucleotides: TGCAGTGCCCCCGACAACTACGAGCAGTACTTC.

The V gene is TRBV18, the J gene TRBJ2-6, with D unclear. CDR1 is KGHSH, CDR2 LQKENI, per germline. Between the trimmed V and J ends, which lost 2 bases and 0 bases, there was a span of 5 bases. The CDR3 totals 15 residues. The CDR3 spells CASSPNYSGANVLTF. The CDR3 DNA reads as TGTGCCAGCTCACCAAATTACTCTGGGGCCAACGTCCTGACTTTC.

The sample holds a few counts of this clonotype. As DNA, the CDR3 is TGTGCCAGCAGGTACAGCAACTATGGCTACACCTTC. It specifies CASRYSNYGYTF. V is TRBV12-3 or TRBV12-4 and J is TRBJ1-2; D uncertain. V shed 6 bases and J shed 2 bases, with 7 bases lying between them. This CDR3 contains 12 residues.

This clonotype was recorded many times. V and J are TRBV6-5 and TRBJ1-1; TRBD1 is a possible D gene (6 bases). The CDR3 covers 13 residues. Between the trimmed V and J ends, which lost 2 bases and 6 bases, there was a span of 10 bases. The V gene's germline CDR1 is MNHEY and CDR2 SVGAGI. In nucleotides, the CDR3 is TGTGCCAGCAGTTACAACAGGGCGGCTGAAGCTTTCTTT. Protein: CASSYNRAAEAFF.

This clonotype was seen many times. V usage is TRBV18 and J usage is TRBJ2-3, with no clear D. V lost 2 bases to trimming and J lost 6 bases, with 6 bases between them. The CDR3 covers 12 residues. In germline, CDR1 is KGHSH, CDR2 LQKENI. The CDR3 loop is CASSPMGDTQYF. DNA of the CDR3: TGTGCCAGCTCACCAATGGGGGATACGCAGTATTTT.

The CDR3 coding sequence is TGTGCCAGCAGCTTAGGGCCGGGAACTAGCGATGCCGGGGAGCTGTTTTTT. Its translation is CASSLGPGTSDAGELFF. The chain couples TRBV7-9 to TRBJ2-2; the match to TRBD2 covers 7 bases. Trimming at V came to 1 base and at J to 6 bases, leaving 11 bases not matched to a gene. Per germline, CDR1 SEHNR and CDR2 FQNEAQ (reference sequence). This CDR3 contains 17 residues.

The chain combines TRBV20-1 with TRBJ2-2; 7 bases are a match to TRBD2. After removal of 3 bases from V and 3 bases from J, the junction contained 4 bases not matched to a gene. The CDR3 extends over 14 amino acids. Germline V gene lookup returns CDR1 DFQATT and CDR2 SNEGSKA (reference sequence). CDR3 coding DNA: TGCAGTGCTAGCGGGGGGTTAGACACCGGGGAGCTGTTTTTT. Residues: CSASGGLDTGELFF.